This T cell receptor beta chain comes out of a study of T cell clonotyping in hematopoietic cell transplantation. Findings and caveats of the study: Pathologically expanded recipient clonotypes increased progressively from day 30 to day 180 as diversity fell. Cells were unsorted, so CD4 and CD8 contributions were not separated. Higher Inverse Simpson Index values in graft donor and pretransplant recipient predicted broader posttransplant TCR diversity. At the given depth, recipient repertoires were over 95% de novo clonotypes.

V lost 4 bases and J lost 2; bases outside the gene matches: 8. Germline assignment: CDR1 SEHNR and CDR2 FQNEAQ (reference sequence). The CDR3 has 17 amino acids. This clone was found once. The antigen is unknown. Using immunoSEQ multiplex PCR, the repertoire was profiled, and TCRdb retains in-frame clones only, with some absent. The sample contains fewer than 70,000 clones, approximately 94% of which appear only once. The chain employs TRBV7-9 and TRBJ1-5, with 10 bases that match TRBD1. The specimen was peripheral blood mononuclear cells. This clonotype was obtained from a man aged 50 or older in good health. Some clones in this sample may be carry-over from other donors' samples. CDR3 DNA: TGTGCCAGCAGCTGGGGGACAGGGGATTTGGGCAATCAGCCCCAGCATTTT. Translated: CASSWGTGDLGNQPQHF.